These T cell receptor beta chains were read from a single sample in a study of blood T cell repertoires in COVID-19. TCRdb's table, derived via immunoSEQ multiplex PCR, lists solely in-frame clones and lacks some. The table has about 230,000 clones, roughly 80% seen once. The source material was peripheral blood. The receptor source for this set is an elderly woman with COVID-19, enrolled during active disease. Both conserved end residues are part of each CDR3. A D gene is named only where the DNA matches it firmly. Not all rows give a size; the values are once, few, many and, for expanded clones, a class.

TRBV28	NA	NA	TRBJ2-5	CASSLAGPQETQYF	TGTGCCAGCAGTTTGGCGGGCCCTCAAGAGACCCAGTACTTC
TRBV13	NA	NA	TRBJ1-1	CASSLRGSKVVAFF	TGTGCCAGCAGCCTACGAGGGTCCAAGGTCGTTGCTTTCTTT
TRBV7-3	NA	TRBD2	TRBJ2-1	CASSLTPAGGNNEQFF	TGTGCCAGCAGCTTAACGCCAGCGGGAGGTAACAATGAGCAGTTCTTC
TRBV10-3	NA	NA	TRBJ2-7	CAISDRRGTGLAYEQYF	TGTGCCATCAGTGATAGGAGAGGCACAGGGTTGGCCTACGAGCAGTACTTC
TRBV9	NA	NA	TRBJ2-1	CASSSGEASLLF	TGTGCCAGCAGCTCCGGAGAGGCTAGCTTGCTCTTC
TRBV5-1	NA	NA	TRBJ1-1	CASSSLRGQNTEAFF	TGCGCCAGCAGCTCCTTGAGGGGACAGAACACTGAAGCTTTCTTT
TRBV3-1/TRBV3-2	NA	NA	TRBJ2-7	CASWGGAGEQYF	TGTGCCAGCTGGGGCGGGGCGGGAGAGCAGTACTTC
TRBV6-6	NA	TRBD1	TRBJ2-4	CASSYVQGSAKNIQYF	TGTGCCAGCAGTTACGTACAGGGGTCGGCCAAAAACATTCAGTACTTC
TRBV12-3/TRBV12-4	once	TRBD1	TRBJ1-1	CASSDRGVTEAFF	TGTGCCAGCAGCGACAGGGGGGTCACTGAAGCTTTCTTT
TRBV28	NA	NA	TRBJ2-3	CASSSSRYTQYF	TGTGCCAGCAGTTCCTCTAGGTATACGCAGTATTTT
TRBV19	NA	TRBD2	TRBJ2-5	CASRASGRYAETQYF	TGTGCCAGTAGGGCTAGCGGGAGGTATGCGGAGACCCAGTACTTC
TRBV11-2	NA	TRBD1	TRBJ2-7	CASSLGGTGAYEQYF	TGTGCCAGCAGCTTAGGGGGGACAGGAGCCTACGAGCAGTACTTC
TRBV28	NA	TRBD1	TRBJ2-7	CASSSLQGLYEQYF	TGTGCCAGCAGTTCTCTACAGGGGTTGTACGAGCAGTACTTC
TRBV5-4	NA	NA	TRBJ2-7	CASSTGSNPYEQYF	TGTGCCAGCAGTACAGGCTCAAATCCCTACGAGCAGTACTTC
TRBV4-1	NA	NA	TRBJ1-5	CASSQSTGPQHF	TGCGCCAGCAGCCAGTCAACGGGGCCCCAGCATTTT
TRBV18	NA	NA	TRBJ1-5	CASSPGLNSNQPQHF	TGTGCCAGCTCACCGGGACTGAATAGCAATCAGCCCCAGCATTTT
TRBV14	NA	NA	TRBJ1-1	CASSQDRGTEAFF	TGTGCCAGCAGCCAAGATCGAGGGACTGAAGCTTTCTTT
TRBV6-5	NA	TRBD1	TRBJ1-1	CASNRRTGGATEAFF	TGTGCCAGCAACCGAAGGACAGGGGGCGCCACTGAAGCTTTCTTT
TRBV6-2/TRBV6-3	NA	TRBD2	TRBJ2-1	CASSPLGLANNEQFF	TGTGCCAGCAGTCCGCTGGGACTAGCGAACAATGAGCAGTTCTTC
TRBV27	NA	TRBD1	TRBJ2-1	CASTLGGPRAEQFF	TGTGCCAGCACTCTAGGGGGCCCCAGGGCTGAGCAGTTCTTC
TRBV19	NA	TRBD1	TRBJ1-2	CASSTNFGTGAQYTF	TGTGCCAGTAGTACGAACTTCGGGACAGGGGCTCAGTACACCTTC
TRBV7-6	NA	TRBD1	TRBJ2-6	CASSPRDRGAGANVLTF	TGTGCCAGCAGCCCGAGGGACAGGGGGGCTGGGGCCAACGTCCTGACTTTC
TRBV9	few	TRBD2	TRBJ2-1	CASSAGGSGISGNEQFF	TGTGCCAGCAGCGCCGGCGGTAGCGGGATCTCTGGCAATGAGCAGTTCTTC
TRBV5-1	NA	TRBD1	TRBJ1-1	CASSGGTGGAPFF	TGCGCCAGCAGCGGCGGGACAGGGGGCGCTCCCTTCTTT
TRBV30	NA	NA	TRBJ1-5	CAWSVGGGPNQPQHF	TGTGCCTGGAGTGTGGGAGGGGGACCGAATCAGCCCCAGCATTTT
TRBV9	NA	NA	TRBJ2-7	CASSPNTGISYEQYF	TGTGCCAGCAGCCCCAATACGGGGATCTCCTACGAGCAGTACTTC
TRBV7-9	NA	NA	TRBJ2-1	CASSSVESSYNEQFF	TGTGCCAGCAGCTCGGTTGAAAGCTCCTACAATGAGCAGTTCTTC
TRBV5-1	few	NA	TRBJ1-3	CASSSVSMKLGNTIYF	TGCGCCAGCAGCTCCGTCTCCATGAAGCTGGGAAACACCATATATTTT
TRBV28	NA	NA	TRBJ1-5	CASSLPLTRQPQHF	TGTGCCAGCAGTCTTCCCTTAACTCGTCAGCCCCAGCATTTT
TRBV18	NA	TRBD1	TRBJ1-2	CASSPRGRDYGYTF	TGTGCCAGCTCACCAAGGGGGCGCGACTATGGCTACACCTTC
TRBV5-1	NA	TRBD1	TRBJ2-1	CASSPPGTGGNNEQFF	TGCGCCAGCAGCCCTCCCGGGACAGGGGGTAACAATGAGCAGTTCTTC
TRBV5-1	NA	NA	TRBJ2-5	CASSPYPGETQYF	TGCGCCAGCAGTCCCTATCCGGGGGAGACCCAGTACTTC
TRBV11-1	few	NA	TRBJ1-6	CASSLASGTSLHF	TGTGCCAGCAGCTTAGCGTCGGGGACAAGTCTCCACTTT
TRBV7-2	few	TRBD1	TRBJ1-5	CASSPGGNSNQPQHF	TGTGCCAGCAGCCCAGGGGGAAATAGCAATCAGCCCCAGCATTTT
TRBV6-5	NA	TRBD1	TRBJ1-2	CASTRRDRGNGYTF	TGTGCCAGCACTCGCCGGGACAGGGGGAACGGCTACACCTTC
TRBV7-2	NA	TRBD2	TRBJ2-2	CASSLGVPGGENTGELFF	TGTGCCAGCAGCTTAGGGGTTCCGGGAGGGGAGAACACCGGGGAGCTGTTTTTT
TRBV19	NA	NA	TRBJ1-6	CASSIGLQGRLNSPLHF	TGTGCCAGTAGTATCGGGCTTCAGGGAAGGCTTAATTCACCCCTCCACTTT
TRBV18	NA	NA	TRBJ1-1	CASSPISGNMNTEAFF	TGTGCCAGCTCACCTATCTCGGGGAACATGAACACTGAAGCTTTCTTT
TRBV28	NA	NA	TRBJ2-3	CASSLPPRITDTQYF	TGTGCCAGCAGTCTACCCCCCCGTATCACAGATACGCAGTATTTT
TRBV6-6	NA	NA	TRBJ2-4	CASSYTDTKNIQYF	TGTGCCAGCAGTTACACGGACACAAAAAACATTCAGTACTTC
TRBV30	NA	TRBD1	TRBJ1-1	CAWSSQGARAFF	TGTGCCTGGAGTTCCCAGGGGGCGAGGGCTTTCTTT
TRBV5-1	NA	TRBD2	TRBJ2-1	CASSSVTSVSSYNEQFF	TGCGCCAGCAGCTCTGTTACTAGCGTGAGCTCCTACAATGAGCAGTTCTTC
TRBV5-4	NA	NA	TRBJ1-1	CASSSIMNTEAFF	TGTGCCAGCAGCTCTATTATGAACACTGAAGCTTTCTTT
TRBV2	NA	TRBD1	TRBJ2-5	CASSYRQGNLGRDF	TGTGCCAGCAGTTATAGACAGGGGAATTTAGGAAGGGACTTC
TRBV3-1/TRBV3-2	NA	NA	TRBJ2-1	CASSPWTQGHNEQFF	TGTGCCAGCAGCCCATGGACCCAGGGGCACAATGAGCAGTTCTTC
TRBV13	NA	NA	TRBJ1-2	CASSLRGRGLGGYTF	TGTGCCAGCAGCTTACGTGGCAGGGGCTTGGGTGGCTACACCTTC
TRBV18	NA	TRBD1	TRBJ1-5	CASSPNLRTGDQPQHF	TGTGCCAGCTCACCAAATCTTAGGACAGGAGACCAGCCCCAGCATTTT
TRBV7-3	NA	NA	TRBJ2-3	CASSLVSEGTQYF	TGTGCCAGCAGCTTAGTTTCGGAGGGTACGCAGTATTTT
TRBV18	NA	NA	TRBJ1-2	CASSPEGGGGAAGYTF	TGTGCCAGCTCACCAGAAGGCGGGGGGGGCGCAGCTGGCTACACCTTC
TRBV7-2	NA	NA	TRBJ2-7	CASSSGVREQYF	TGTGCCAGCAGCTCAGGGGTTCGCGAGCAGTACTTC